The 7 T cell receptor beta chains reported below all come from one sample, sequenced in a study of blood T cells in healthy people across ages. For the second PCR, which ran for about 6 to 12 cycles, a sample-barcoded 5' primer and a J-beta primer mix were used. One entry per CDR3 protein results from TCRdb running MiXCR on the 5' RACE reads. The sample records about 640,000 distinct CDR3 sequences, about 53% being singletons. Sequences were obtained from blood. The receptors come from a man in his 60s in good health.

The chain recombines TRBV27 with TRBJ2-7; 7 nucleotides agree with TRBD1. The CDR3 has 13 amino acids. Germline trimming cut 8 bases from V and 3 bases from J; bases unmatched to any gene: 7. Germline values: CDR1 MNHEY, CDR2 SMNVEV (reference sequence). CDR3 sequence (DNA): TGTGCCAGCGCCCGGGACAGCCTCTACGAGCAGTACTTC. As protein: CASARDSLYEQYF.

DNA of the CDR3: TGTGCCAGCAGACGGGACGAGGGCTACGAGCAGTACTTC. Translating gives CASRRDEGYEQYF. The J gene is TRBJ2-5, the V gene TRBV5-5; the D gene could be TRBD1 or TRBD2 (5 bases each). The DNA end lines up better with TRBJ2-7; the J call may be wrong. This CDR3 region has 13 residues. Germline V CDR1 and CDR2: SGHKS, YYEKEE (reference sequence).

Details on this clonotype: A single base separates this from a much larger clone, so it may be a read error. The rearrangement joins TRBV29-1 to TRBJ2-6; 7 nucleotides line up with TRBD1. V trimming: 4 bases; J trimming: 3 bases; junction bases outside the gene matches: 3. Per the germline V gene, CDR1 is SQVTM and CDR2 is ANQGSEA. The CDR3 runs to 14 residues. CDR3 sequence (DNA): TGCAGCGTTGTGGACAGGTTTGGGGCCAACGTCCTGACTTTC. Translating gives CSVVDRFGANVLTF.

The chain couples TRBV6-6 to TRBJ1-4, with TRBD1 matching over 9 bases. Germline values: CDR1 MNHNY, CDR2 SVGAGI (reference sequence). Trimming removed 6 bases from V and 5 bases from J; junction bases left unmatched: 4. The CDR3 runs to 14 residues. The CDR3 loop reads CASRPTGGNEKLFF. In DNA, the CDR3 is TGTGCCAGCAGGCCGACAGGGGGGAATGAAAAACTGTTTTTT.

This chain joins TRBV27 and TRBJ2-5; 8 bases line up with TRBD1. CDR3 size: 17 residues. V was clipped by 5 bases and J by 5 bases; unmatched bases: 16. The V gene's germline CDR1 is MNHEY and CDR2 SMNVEV (reference sequence). The CDR3: CASSHRLGQGGWETQYF. As DNA, the CDR3 is TGTGCCAGCAGTCACAGACTTGGACAGGGAGGCTGGGAGACCCAGTACTTC.

This rearrangement joins TRBV7-9 to TRBJ1-2; 8 bases align to TRBD1. V lost 4 bases to trimming and J lost 3 bases; unmatched junction nucleotides: 10. The CDR3 runs 16 residues. The germline V gene has CDR1 SEHNR and CDR2 FQNEAQ (reference sequence). The CDR3 DNA is TGTGCCAGCAGCTCCCAAACGACAGGGGTTGACTATGGCTACACCTTC. It yields the protein CASSSQTTGVDYGYTF.

This clonotype was observed a handful of times. This chain uses TRBV12-3 or TRBV12-4 with TRBJ2-2; D is unresolved. V was cut by 5 bases and J by 6 bases, with 10 bases left in between. The CDR3 loop spans 13 amino acids. CDR3 sequence: CASSPHVAGELFF. CDR3 nucleotide sequence: TGTGCCAGCAGTCCCCACGTCGCCGGGGAGCTGTTTTTT.